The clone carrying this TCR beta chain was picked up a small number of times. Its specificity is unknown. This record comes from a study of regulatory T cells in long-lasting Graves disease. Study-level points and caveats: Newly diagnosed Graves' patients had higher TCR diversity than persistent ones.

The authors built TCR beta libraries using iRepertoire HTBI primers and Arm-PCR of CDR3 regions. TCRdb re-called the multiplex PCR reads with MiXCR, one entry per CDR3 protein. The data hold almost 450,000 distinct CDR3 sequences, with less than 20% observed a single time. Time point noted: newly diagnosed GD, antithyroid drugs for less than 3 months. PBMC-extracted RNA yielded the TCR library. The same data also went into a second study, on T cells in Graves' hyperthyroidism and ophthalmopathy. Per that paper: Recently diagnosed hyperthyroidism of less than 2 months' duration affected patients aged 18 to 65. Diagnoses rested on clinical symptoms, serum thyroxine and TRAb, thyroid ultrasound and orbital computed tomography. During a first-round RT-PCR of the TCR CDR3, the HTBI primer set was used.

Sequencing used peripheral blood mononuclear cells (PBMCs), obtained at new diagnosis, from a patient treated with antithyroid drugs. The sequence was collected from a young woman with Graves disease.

As DNA, the CDR3 is TGTGCCAGCAGCCAAGACTCGAGCGTAATTGGCAATGAGCAGTTCTTC. Protein: CASSQDSSVIGNEQFF. The chain employs TRBV3-1 and TRBJ2-1; no definite D call. The CDR3 is made up of 16 amino acids. Trimming cost V 0 bases and J 6 bases, with 15 bases left between them. CDR1 and CDR2 (germline): LGHDT, YNNKEL (reference sequence).